A selection of T cell receptor beta chains follows, all from one sample in a study of long-term antiretroviral therapy in people with HIV. Clones were sequenced by immunoSEQ multiplex PCR, and TCRdb holds only the in-frame ones, with some missing. This repertoire shows about 9,000 clones, roughly 89% found once; its top ten account for less than 9.5%. Sequencing was performed on unsorted PBMCs, taken 0.3 years before starting antiretroviral therapy. The source is a man younger than 40 with HIV. CDR3s include the opening cysteine and the closing phenylalanine or tryptophan. Fields, in order: V gene, J gene, D gene, CDR3 DNA, CDR3 protein. D genes are given only for firm matches.

TRBV19	TRBJ2-2	.	TGTGCCAGTAGTATTTCTCACTTTTCGACCGGGGAGCTGTTTTTT	CASSISHFSTGELFF
TRBV11-2	TRBJ2-7	.	TGTGCCAGCAGCATGACTAGTTACGAGCAGTACTTC	CASSMTSYEQYF
TRBV4-3	TRBJ2-7	TRBD1	TGCGCCAGCAGCCAAGAACCCAGGGGGTTCTACGAGCAGTACTTC	CASSQEPRGFYEQYF
TRBV28	TRBJ1-1	.	TGTGCCAGCAGGTTGGTCCAGGGGCATTTGAACACTGAAGCTTTCTTT	CASRLVQGHLNTEAFF
TRBV4-3	TRBJ2-7	TRBD1	TGCGCCAGCAGCCAAGATACAGGGGTCAACGAGCAGTACTTC	CASSQDTGVNEQYF
TRBV7-8	TRBJ1-2	TRBD1	TGTGCCAGCAGCCCAACGTTTTTCGGACAGGATATCGGCTACACCTTC	CASSPTFFGQDIGYTF
TRBV4-3	TRBJ2-2	TRBD2	TGCGCCAGCAGCCTTCAGGGGACTAGCGGGGGTACCGGGGAGCTGTTTTTT	CASSLQGTSGGTGELFF
TRBV7-8	TRBJ1-6	TRBD1	TGTGCCAGCAGCCCTCGCCCGGACAGGGGTCATTCACCCCTCCACTTT	CASSPRPDRGHSPLHF
TRBV7-9	TRBJ1-6	.	TGTGCCAGCAGCTTTCGGCCGGATAATTCACCCCTCCACTTT	CASSFRPDNSPLHF
TRBV7-6	TRBJ2-2	TRBD2	TGTGCCAGCAGCGACGGACTAGCGGGGGGCCTGGGCACCGGGGAGCTGTTTTTT	CASSDGLAGGLGTGELFF